This TCR beta chain was retrieved from a study of response to subunit inactivated influenza vaccine (dated by TCRdb to the late 2010s). Some background on the complete study: Deep quantitative profiling of the T cell receptor repertoire was used in the study to follow responses to a trivalent subunit inactivated influenza vaccine. Points the paper makes about the study in general: It was suggested by the authors that each seasonal influenza vaccination may recruit only a limited number of new T cells.

Ten or more counts support this clonotype. Its antigen remains undetermined. The sample holds no much larger clone one base away, and base qualities are not on file. CDR1 and CDR2 (MNHEY, SVGAGI) derive from the germline V gene. Germline trimming amounts to 2 bases on V and 7 bases on J, with 7 as the count of junction bases outside the gene matches. The CDR3 numbers 15 residues from cysteine through phenylalanine. Just CDR3 DNA is preserved here, 45 bases in frame from base 1. Libraries were prepared through RT-PCR. Sequenced on an Illumina HiSeq 2500. TCRdb reprocessed the public reads (quality trimming at Q25 with fastp, clone calling with MiXCR) and kept in-frame beta chains. All rows with the same CDR3 protein become a single entry with the most common DNA and genes. The sample table records 530,000 or so distinct CDR3 sequences; about 15% of these occur just once. Around 10% of the sample belongs to the ten largest clones.

The V and J genes are TRBV6-5 and TRBJ2-1; TRBD1 aligns with 8 central bases. Source: PBMCs from blood, taken about 13 days after vaccination. The source of this sequence is a man aged 50-59 years who received an inactivated influenza vaccine. Donor details come from another sample of the same person, matched by shared clones. The nucleotide sequence reads as follows: TGTGCCAGCAGTTACGTCCAGGGGGCTCGGAATGAGCAGTTCTTC. This codes for CASSYVQGARNEQFF.